This TCR beta chain was recorded in a study of cytomegalovirus exposure and HLA in healthy donors. Study findings and constraints: With high specificity and sensitivity, the classifier reportedly diagnosed cytomegalovirus status. The CMV antigen specificity of three CMV-associated chains was confirmed through in vitro analysis. According to a subsequent analysis, TCR clusters from the first cohort were inclined to appear together in the 120 validation repertoires. Rare sequences made up most TCRs, while some public TCRs were found in many donors.

CDR1 SGHVS and CDR2 FQNEAQ come from the germline V gene. Trimming cost V 1 base and J 8 bases; bases outside gene matches: 12. The CDR3 has 18 residues. As to this clone: The antigen remains undetermined.

Produced via immunoSEQ multiplex PCR; TCRdb's table is partial and in-frame only. Of more than 60,000 clones in the sample, 96% are singletons; the top ten hold 4.5%. Sequencing input: PBMCs. The clonotype originates from a woman younger than 30 in good health and CMV-seropositive. The genes are TRBV7-8 and TRBJ2-3; 13 bases are shared with TRBD2. The CDR3 nucleotides are TGTGCCAGCAGCTTAGATTCGGGACTAGCGGGAAGTTTTGTTACGCAGTATTTT. Encoded protein: CASSLDSGLAGSFVTQYF.